This TCR beta chain emerged from a study of blood T cell repertoires in COVID-19. Trimming cost V 7 bases and J 6 bases; bases outside gene matches: 10. CDR3 length: 15 amino acids. Germline CDR1 and CDR2: MNHEY and SVGAGI. Generated by immunoSEQ multiplex PCR, the TCRdb table keeps only in-frame clones and is missing some. The data contain approximately 380,000 clones, 75% to 90% of them singletons. The TCR comes from a woman aged 18-30 years with acute or convalescent COVID-19. Specimen: peripheral blood. This chain links TRBV6-5 with TRBJ1-5, with 9 nucleotides matching TRBD1. This CDR3 is CASTRWTGEGQPQHF. CDR3 DNA: TGTGCCAGCACTCGCTGGACAGGGGAAGGTCAGCCCCAGCATTTT.